This is a list of T cell receptor beta chains from one sample in a study of blood T cell repertoires in COVID-19. TCRdb's copy holds only in-frame clones and misses some; the assay was immunoSEQ multiplex PCR. The data contain 200,000 to 250,000 clones, nearly 85% of them singletons. Specimen: peripheral blood. These receptor sequences come from a woman in her 30s with COVID-19, enrolled during active disease. CDR3s include the opening cysteine and the closing phenylalanine or tryptophan. The D gene is left open where the match is weak.

D gene: TRBD2
V gene: TRBV6-4
J gene: TRBJ2-1
CDR3 protein: CASSDELKREGLFF

D gene: .
V gene: TRBV11-2
J gene: TRBJ1-2
CDR3 protein: CASSLVRAPHYGYTF

D gene: .
V gene: TRBV7-2
J gene: TRBJ2-7
CDR3 protein: CASSFWDTGSYEQYF

D gene: .
V gene: TRBV6-2/TRBV6-3
J gene: TRBJ1-2
CDR3 protein: CASSQTRVGYTF

D gene: TRBD1
V gene: TRBV6-1
J gene: TRBJ1-5
CDR3 protein: CASSELTGGMGLQPQHF

D gene: TRBD1
V gene: TRBV28
J gene: TRBJ1-2
CDR3 protein: CASRILGDRGGGYTF

D gene: TRBD2
V gene: TRBV7-9
J gene: TRBJ2-2
CDR3 protein: CASSALAAVNTGELFF

D gene: .
V gene: TRBV12-5
J gene: TRBJ1-6
CDR3 protein: CASGPQYNSPLHF

D gene: TRBD1
V gene: TRBV6-2/TRBV6-3
J gene: TRBJ1-1
CDR3 protein: CASSRLSTGQNTEAFF

D gene: .
V gene: TRBV6-5
J gene: TRBJ2-5
CDR3 protein: CASSLDSVLETQYF

D gene: TRBD2
V gene: TRBV7-8
J gene: TRBJ2-3
CDR3 protein: CASSRRGGLGDTQYF

D gene: TRBD1
V gene: TRBV19
J gene: TRBJ2-1
CDR3 protein: CASSPTGLGNEQFF

D gene: .
V gene: TRBV5-5
J gene: TRBJ2-7
CDR3 protein: CASSLLGKAGEGEQYF